This T cell receptor (beta chain) was identified in a study of quantifying T cell responses using KT2 cells. About the research overall: cDNA was made from DNase-treated RNA using alpha and beta constant primers.

KT2, a clone with a known TCR, was spiked into unfractionated PBMC. Each cDNA got a UMI-containing oligo ligated at its 3' end. An equimolar mix of RC1.1 and RC1.2 primed the beta chain across TRBC1 and TRBC2. TCRdb itself ran the UMI-ligation and nested PCR reads through MiXCR, one entry per CDR3 protein. The sample contains fewer than 50,000 distinct CDR3 sequences, roughly 11% of which appear only once. CDR3 length: 12 residues. V lost 5 bases and J lost 9, with 11 bases in between. CDR1 SGHVS and CDR2 FQNEAQ come from the germline V gene. The clonotype was recovered from a human donor. Sequencing was done on a sample of PBMCs spiked with cells of the T cell clone KT2. This rearrangement joins TRBV7-8 to TRBJ2-1; a possible D gene is TRBD2 (6 bases). DNA of the CDR3: TGTGCCAGCAGCCTCCGACTAGTTGAGCAGTTCTTC. It yields the protein CASSLRLVEQFF.